A single sample is the source of the 19 T cell receptor beta chains below, sequenced in a study of blood T cell repertoires in COVID-19 (TCRdb year 2020). Library generation was performed with the immunoSEQ multiplex PCR assay. What TCRdb holds here is the immuneACCESS table cut down to in-frame rearrangements. Part of the clones is not present; checked against another copy, under half of the missing clones reflect an unresolved V gene, and the others are unexplained. Within this sample are about 170,000 clones, with roughly nine tenths of them counted one time only. Over 9.5% of the sample is in the top ten clones. Sequenced input: peripheral blood. Source of these receptors: a woman aged 60-75 years with COVID-19, enrolled during active disease.

V usage is TRBV5-4 and J usage is TRBJ2-7; D possibly corresponds to TRBD2 (6 bases). The V end was cut by 5 bases, the J end by 5 bases, with 20 bases between. The CDR3 has 15 amino acids. Per the germline V gene, CDR1 is SGHNT and CDR2 is YYREEE (reference sequence). The CDR3 nucleotides read TGTGCCAGCAGTTTCTCCCCCGGAGGGCCGGACGAGCAGTACTTC. Amino acids: CASSFSPGGPDEQYF.

This clone came up many times. This chain joins TRBV4-3 and TRBJ2-3, with 7 bases fitting TRBD1. The germline V gene has CDR1 LGHNA and CDR2 YSLEER. Unmatched junction bases numbered 8, after V lost 0 bases and J lost 2 bases. CDR3 size: 17 residues. The CDR3 DNA reads TGCGCCAGCAGCCAAGATCGAAAGGGGGCCGCCACAGATACGCAGTATTTT. Its translation: CASSQDRKGAATDTQYF.

This clone was detected once. The CDR3 here is CAISGGRAYFDEQFF. The DNA of the CDR3 is TGTGCCATCAGTGGCGGGAGGGCCTATTTCGATGAGCAGTTCTTC. This chain uses TRBV10-3 with TRBJ2-1; TRBD2 agrees at 9 bases. Germline lookup yields CDR1 ENHRY and CDR2 SYGVKD. CDR3 length: 15 amino acids. V shed 4 bases and J 8 bases; nucleotides not matched to a gene: 9.

This chain links TRBV11-2 with TRBJ1-2, with D possibly matching TRBD1 (5 bases). Deletions cut 1 base from V and 3 bases from J, with 18 bases between. Germline lookup yields CDR1 SGHAT and CDR2 FQNNGV. The CDR3 loop spans 17 amino acids. CDR3 bases: TGTGCCAGCAGCTTAGTGCCCAGGGTAAGGGTGGACTATGGCTACACCTTC. This sequence encodes CASSLVPRVRVDYGYTF.

V is TRBV7-2 and J is TRBJ2-7; 7 positions match TRBD1. V lost 5 bases, J lost 3 bases, and 7 bases stayed unmatched. CDR3 length: 14 residues. Per the germline V gene, CDR1 is SGHTA and CDR2 is FQGNSA. The CDR3 region has the DNA TGTGCCAGCAGCACTGACAGGGCCTACTACGAGCAGTACTTC. Translating gives CASSTDRAYYEQYF.

This chain uses TRBV18 with TRBJ2-7; TRBD1 aligns across 9 bases. Germline V gene data show CDR1 as KGHSH and CDR2 as LQKENI. The CDR3 runs 15 residues. Trimming removed 2 bases from V and 3 bases from J; junction bases left unmatched: 5. The CDR3 is CASSPLGQGGYEQYF. CDR3 in DNA: TGTGCCAGCTCACCATTGGGACAGGGAGGCTACGAGCAGTACTTC.

The V gene is TRBV9, the J gene TRBJ2-7, with 7 bases lining up with TRBD2. The germline V gene has CDR1 SGDLS and CDR2 YYNGEE. CDR3 length equals 14 residues. Trimming took 4 bases from V and 5 from J; bases not matched to a gene: 9. The CDR3 loop reads CASSPRAGEDEQYF. Written as DNA, the CDR3 is TGTGCCAGCAGCCCCCGTGCGGGAGAGGACGAGCAGTACTTC.

J is TRBJ1-5 and V is TRBV18; a possible D gene is TRBD1 (6 bases). Germline loops: CDR1 KGHSH, CDR2 LQKENI. Trimming took 3 bases from V and 5 from J, leaving 20 bases between them. There are 17 residues in the CDR3. As DNA, the CDR3 is TGTGCCAGCTCACCCGACAGGCGTATCAAATGGGATCAGCCCCAGCATTTT. It is translated as CASSPDRRIKWDQPQHF.

The chain recombines TRBV21-1 with TRBJ1-2. TRBV21-1 is tagged as a pseudogene. The CDR3 consists of 12 residues. The CDR3 bases are TGTGCCAGCAGCAAAGGAGGTAGTGGCTACACCTTC. Translated, it gives CASSKGGSGYTF.

This chain uses TRBV5-1 with TRBJ1-2; 8 nucleotides agree with TRBD1. The length of the CDR3 is 15 residues. V lost 4 bases, J lost 7 bases, and 12 bases stayed unmatched. CDR1 SGHRS and CDR2 YFSETQ come from the germline V gene. The CDR3 DNA is TGCGCCAGCAGCCTTCTAGACAGGGGAGCTGGTGGCTACACCTTC. Translating gives CASSLLDRGAGGYTF.

The V and J genes are TRBV4-1 and TRBJ1-2, with D hard to call. Germline loops: CDR1 MGHRA, CDR2 YSYEKL. V was trimmed by 2 bases and J by 0 bases, leaving 10 bases between them. The CDR3 has 15 amino acids. As DNA, the CDR3 is TGCGCCAGCAGCCAAACAGCCACTGCTAACTATGGCTACACCTTC. Protein product: CASSQTATANYGYTF.

The chain is built from TRBV27 and TRBJ2-7; 15 nucleotides agree with TRBD2. V lost 0 bases and J lost 2; bases outside the gene matches: 2. CDR1 and CDR2 from the germline V gene are MNHEY and SMNVEV (reference sequence). The length of the CDR3 is 17 residues. In DNA form, the CDR3 reads TGTGCCAGCAGTTTATCGGGACTAGCGGGAGGTACCTACGAGCAGTACTTC. Encoded protein: CASSLSGLAGGTYEQYF.

The V and J genes are TRBV24-1 and TRBJ2-1, with 10 bases fitting TRBD2. Trimming removed 9 bases from V and 6 bases from J; junction bases left unmatched: 7. Looked up from germline, CDR1 is KGHDR and CDR2 is SFDVKD. This CDR3 comprises 14 residues. CDR3 region: CATSPSGSRNEQFF. Written as DNA, the CDR3 is TGTGCCACCTCCCCTAGCGGGAGTCGCAATGAGCAGTTCTTC.

The genes are TRBV7-2 and TRBJ2-7, with TRBD2 matching over 10 bases. Germline assignment: CDR1 SGHTA and CDR2 FQGNSA. The junction had 6 bases not matched to a gene; V was cut back by 8 bases and J by 2 bases. The CDR3 has 14 residues. The CDR3 here is CASAASGGTYEQYF. CDR3 sequence (DNA): TGTGCCAGCGCCGCTAGCGGGGGAACCTACGAGCAGTACTTC.

This clone was detected only once. The gene calls are TRBV9 and TRBJ2-1, with a tentative D call TRBD2 (5 bases). The length of the CDR3 is 14 residues. Germline CDR1 is SGDLS and CDR2 is YYNGEE. Trimming stripped 4 bases from V and 1 base from J, with 9 bases between. The CDR3 sequence: CASSSPGSYNEQFF. DNA of the CDR3: TGTGCCAGCAGCTCCCCGGGGTCCTACAATGAGCAGTTCTTC.

The CDR3 protein is CAITGQGASGEQFF. The CDR3 DNA follows: TGTGCCATCACGGGACAGGGGGCGTCGGGGGAGCAGTTCTTC. The V and J genes are TRBV25-1 and TRBJ2-1; 12 bases agree with TRBD1. J gave up 10 bases and V 10 bases, and 11 bases lay outside the gene matches. Germline V gene sequence: CDR1 MGHDK, CDR2 SYGVNS. CDR3 length: 14 residues.

The V gene is TRBV29-1, the J gene TRBJ1-4; 8 nucleotides match TRBD1. CDR3 size: 12 residues. V lost 7 bases, J lost 8 bases, and 6 bases stayed unmatched. CDR1 is SQVTM and CDR2 is ANQGSEA in the germline V gene. The CDR3 DNA sequence: TGCAGCGCTGGACAGGGTTCCGAAAAACTGTTTTTT. This codes for CSAGQGSEKLFF.

The V call is TRBV30, the J call TRBJ2-1, with 8 bases fitting TRBD1. V lost 2 bases and J lost 7; bases outside the gene matches: 19. Germline V gives CDR1 GTSNPN, CDR2 SVGIG (reference sequence). The CDR3 sequence is 18 residues long. CDR3 loop: CAWSSSRTGSRVRNEQFF. The CDR3 DNA is TGTGCCTGGAGTTCCTCAAGGACAGGGTCAAGGGTAAGAAATGAGCAGTTCTTC.

J is TRBJ1-2 and V is TRBV6-5; D not resolved. Germline V CDR1 and CDR2: MNHEY, SVGAGI. The CDR3 runs to 15 residues. The V and J ends lost 7 bases and 0 bases respectively, with 15 bases between them. CDR3 sequence (DNA): TGTGCCAGCAAGAGGGAAAAGGGTACTAACTATGGCTACACCTTC. Its translation: CASKREKGTNYGYTF.